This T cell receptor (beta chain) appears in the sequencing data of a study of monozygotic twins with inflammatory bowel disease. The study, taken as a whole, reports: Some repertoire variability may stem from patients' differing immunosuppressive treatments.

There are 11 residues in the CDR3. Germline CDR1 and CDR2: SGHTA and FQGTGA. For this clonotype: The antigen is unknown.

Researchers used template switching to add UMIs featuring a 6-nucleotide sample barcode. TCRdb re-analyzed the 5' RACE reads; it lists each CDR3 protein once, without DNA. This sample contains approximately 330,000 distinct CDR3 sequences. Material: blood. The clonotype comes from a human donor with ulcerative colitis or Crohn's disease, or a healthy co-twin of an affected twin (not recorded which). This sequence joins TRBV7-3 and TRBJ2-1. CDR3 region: CASSTDGEQFF.